The 17 T cell receptor beta chains reported below all come from one sample, sequenced in a study of cytomegalovirus exposure and HLA in healthy donors. The PCR made use of 60 Vbeta and 13 Jbeta primers. Assay used: immunoSEQ multiplex PCR; TCRdb lists only in-frame clones, some missing. Recorded for this sample: 150,000 to 200,000 clones. Sequencing input: PBMCs. These receptors all come from a woman aged 55-75 years in good health and CMV-seronegative.

This chain links TRBV4-3 with TRBJ2-1; 8 bases are shared with TRBD1. Germline V CDR1 and CDR2: LGHNA, YSLEER. With 4 bases clipped from V and 3 bases from J, the junction kept 5 bases outside the gene matches. The CDR3 has 15 residues. The CDR3 sequence is CASSLQGGGYNEQFF. For the CDR3, the DNA is TGCGCCAGCAGCCTACAGGGGGGCGGCTACAATGAGCAGTTCTTC.

The V gene is TRBV6-7, the J gene TRBJ2-5; maybe TRBD1 (5 bases). Being an ORF, TRBV6-7 has a function that is uncertain. This CDR3 is 18 amino acids long. Between the trimmed V and J ends, which lost 6 bases and 0 bases, there was a span of 23 bases. The CDR3 bases are TGTGCCAGCAGCCCTCCCTCGTGGGGCCGGCCCTACCAAGAGACCCAGTACTTC. Residues: CASSPPSWGRPYQETQYF.

The chain employs TRBV10-3 and TRBJ2-1; 9 positions agree with TRBD1. Germline V CDR1 and CDR2: ENHRY, SYGVKD. V trimming: 9 bases; J trimming: 5 bases; junction bases outside the gene matches: 5. CDR3 length: 13 residues. CDR3 DNA: TGTGCCATAAACAGGGGGCAGCACAATGAGCAGTTCTTC. It encodes CAINRGQHNEQFF.

Note on this clone: The junction does not match germline at one end; this may be a read error. This same CDR3 is encoded by further DNA sequences in the sample. The CDR3 spells CASSGDGAYQPQHF. CDR3 in DNA: TGTGCCAGCAGCGGCGACGGAGCCTATCAGCCTCAGCATTTT. J is TRBJ1-5 and V is TRBV9; the D is unclear. This CDR3 has 14 amino acids. The germline CDR1 and CDR2 sequences are SGDLS and YYNGEE. Full variable domain (outside the CDR3, taken from reference TRBV9 and TRBJ1-5): DSGVTQTPKHLITATGQRVTLRCSPRSGDLSVYWYQQSLDQGLQFLIQYYNGEERAKGNILERFSAQQFPDLHSELNLSSLELGDSALYFCASSGDGAYQPQHFGDGTRLSIL.

The V call is TRBV2, the J call TRBJ1-6, with D perhaps TRBD1 (5 bases). Germline CDR1 and CDR2: SNHLY and FYNNEI. This CDR3 spans 19 amino acids. V lost 1 base to trimming and J lost 0 bases, with 16 bases between them. Here the CDR3 DNA reads TGTGCCAGCAGTGAAGTCAGGCAGGGAAGAGGCTCCTATAATTCACCCCTCCACTTT. Protein: CASSEVRQGRGSYNSPLHF.

This chain joins TRBV11-2 and TRBJ2-1; no clear D gene. V shed 2 bases and J shed 5 bases, with 19 bases lying between them. Germline CDR1 SGHAT, CDR2 FQNNGV. The CDR3 runs 17 residues. The CDR3 sequence is CASSLNVRFEGDNEQFF. The CDR3 nucleotides are TGTGCCAGCAGCTTAAACGTGCGGTTTGAAGGAGACAATGAGCAGTTCTTC.

CDR3 in amino acids: CASSPREKATTGELFF. CDR3 bases: TGTGCCAGCAGCCCCCGGGAGAAAGCGACCACCGGGGAGCTGTTTTTT. The genes are TRBV14 and TRBJ2-2; weak D call: TRBD2 (6 bases). Trimming removed 4 bases at V and 4 bases at J, with 16 bases between. The CDR3 is 16 residues long. The germline gives CDR1 SGHDN, CDR2 FVKESK.

The V and J genes are TRBV27 and TRBJ1-2; weak D call: TRBD1 (5 bases). Germline CDR1 and CDR2: MNHEY and SMNVEV (reference sequence). V was pared by 3 bases and J by 5 bases, with 16 bases between. The CDR3 is 15 amino acids. CDR3 protein: CASSFTGTGRYGYTF. The CDR3 nucleotides are TGTGCCAGCAGTTTCACCGGGACGGGGAGGTATGGCTACACCTTC.

This chain connects TRBV15 to TRBJ2-2, with no clear D. V lost 0 bases and J 5 bases, leaving 7 bases between the germline ends. The CDR3 is 14 residues long. CDR1 and CDR2 from the germline V gene are LNHNV and YYDKDF (reference sequence). CDR3 in amino acids: CATSRDRATGELFF. CDR3 DNA: TGTGCCACCAGCAGAGATCGCGCTACCGGGGAGCTGTTTTTT. Looking up the rest from reference TRBV15 and TRBJ2-2 gives the full variable domain: DAMVIQNPRYQVTQFGKPVTLSCSQTLNHNVMYWYQQKSSQAPKLLFHYYDKDFNNEADTPDNFQSRRPNTSFCFLDIRSPGLGDTAMYLCATSRDRATGELFFGEGSRLTVL.

The genes are TRBV2 and TRBJ2-3, with D maybe TRBD2 (6 bases). V dropped 8 bases and J dropped 5 bases, with 11 bases sitting between them. Germline CDR1 and CDR2: SNHLY and FYNNEI. There are 12 residues in the CDR3. The CDR3 region is CASGGGLDTQYF. The DNA for the CDR3 is TGTGCCAGCGGGGGAGGATTAGATACGCAGTATTTT. The variable domain in full, completed from reference TRBV2 and TRBJ2-3, reads EPEVTQTPSHQVTQMGQEVILRCVPISNHLYFYWYRQILGQKVEFLVSFYNNEISEKSEIFDDQFSVERPDGSNFTLKIRSTKLEDSAMYFCASGGGLDTQYFGPGTRLTVL.

This chain uses TRBV6-1 with TRBJ2-1; 9 bases line up with TRBD2. The germline CDR1 and CDR2 sequences are MNHNS and SASEGT. This CDR3 spans 15 amino acids. Germline trimming cut 3 bases from V and 3 bases from J; bases unmatched to any gene: 3. The CDR3 DNA follows: TGTGCCAGCAGTGAGTTACTAGCGGGCTACAATGAGCAGTTCTTC. This sequence encodes CASSELLAGYNEQFF.

The J gene is TRBJ1-2, the V gene TRBV18; no definite D call. Germline V gene sequence: CDR1 KGHSH, CDR2 LQKENI. This CDR3 spans 14 amino acids. The germline V and J ends were trimmed by 4 bases and 3 bases, with 12 bases remaining between them. CDR3 region: CASSRGEDYYGYTF. For the CDR3, the DNA is TGTGCCAGCTCACGCGGGGAGGATTACTATGGCTACACCTTC. The full variable domain, in which reference TRBV18 and TRBJ1-2 provide the parts outside the CDR3, is NAGVMQNPRHLVRRRGQEARLRCSPMKGHSHVYWYRQLPEEGLKFMVYLQKENIIDESGMPKERFSAEFPKEGPSILRIQQVVRGDSAAYFCASSRGEDYYGYTFGSGTRLTVV.

The chain has TRBV27 and TRBJ2-6; maybe TRBD1 (6 bases). The CDR3 covers 16 residues. Germline CDR1 and CDR2: MNHEY and SMNVEV (reference sequence). V was clipped by 7 bases and J by 0 bases, with 13 bases between them. CDR3 DNA sequence: TGTGCCAGCAAGGACAGCTGGATCTCTGGGGCCAACGTCCTGACTTTC. It yields the protein CASKDSWISGANVLTF.

The chain has TRBV12-5 and TRBJ2-5, with 9 bases matching TRBD2. Germline CDR1 is LGHNT and CDR2 is FRNRAP. This CDR3 is 14 amino acids long. Trimming cost V 6 bases and J 2 bases; bases outside gene matches: 4. CDR3 nucleotides: TGTGCTAGTGGCCTAGCGGGGCTACAAGAGACCCAGTACTTC. Its protein is CASGLAGLQETQYF.

V gene TRBV7-3 combines with J gene TRBJ2-7; 12 bases agree with TRBD1. Germline V gene data show CDR1 as SGHTA and CDR2 as FQGTGA. V was pared by 5 bases and J by 3 bases, with 5 bases of the junction left unmatched. This CDR3 is 15 amino acids long. The CDR3 bases are TGTGCCAGCAGCCCCGGGACAGGGGGCAACTACGAGCAGTACTTC. It yields the protein CASSPGTGGNYEQYF.

This rearrangement joins TRBV7-3 to TRBJ2-1; possibly TRBD2 for D (6 bases). Trimming took off 4 bases at V and 3 bases at J, with 13 bases between the two ends. The CDR3 is made up of 15 amino acids. Germline CDR1 reads SGHTA; CDR2 reads FQGTGA. CDR3 sequence (DNA): TGTGCCAGCAGCTCTACGGGGGAATTCTACAATGAGCAGTTCTTC. Translation gives CASSSTGEFYNEQFF.

The chain uses TRBV28 and TRBJ1-5, with TRBD1 matching 7 bases. CDR1 and CDR2 from the germline V gene are MDHEN and SYDVKM. V lost 7 bases and J lost 2; bases outside the gene matches: 5. The CDR3 extends over 14 amino acids. The CDR3 is CASNTGTGNQPQHF. The CDR3 DNA reads as TGTGCCAGCAATACCGGGACAGGCAATCAGCCCCAGCATTTT.